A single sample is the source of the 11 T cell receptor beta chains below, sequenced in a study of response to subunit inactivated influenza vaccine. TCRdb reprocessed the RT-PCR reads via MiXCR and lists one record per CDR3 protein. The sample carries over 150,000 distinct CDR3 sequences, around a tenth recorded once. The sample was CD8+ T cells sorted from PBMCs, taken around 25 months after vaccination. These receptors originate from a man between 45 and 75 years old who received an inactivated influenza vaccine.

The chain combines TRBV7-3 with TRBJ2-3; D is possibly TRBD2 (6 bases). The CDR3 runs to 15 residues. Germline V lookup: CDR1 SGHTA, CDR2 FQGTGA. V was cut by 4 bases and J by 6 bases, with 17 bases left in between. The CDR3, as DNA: TGTGCCAGCAGCTGGGGGACGGGAGTTCCGGATACGCAGTATTTT. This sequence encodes CASSWGTGVPDTQYF.

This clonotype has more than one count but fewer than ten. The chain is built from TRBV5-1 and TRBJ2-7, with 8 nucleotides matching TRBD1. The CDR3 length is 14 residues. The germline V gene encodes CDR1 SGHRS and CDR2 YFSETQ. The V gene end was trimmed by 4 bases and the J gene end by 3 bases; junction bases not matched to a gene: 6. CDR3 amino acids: CASSPDRAVYEQYF. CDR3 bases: TGCGCCAGCAGCCCGGACAGGGCAGTCTACGAGCAGTACTTC.

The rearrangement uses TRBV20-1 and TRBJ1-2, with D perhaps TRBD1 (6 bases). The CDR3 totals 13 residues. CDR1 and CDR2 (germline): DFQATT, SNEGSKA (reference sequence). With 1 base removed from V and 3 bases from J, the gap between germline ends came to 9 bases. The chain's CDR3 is CSARGRGDYGYTF. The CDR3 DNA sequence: TGCAGTGCTAGAGGAAGGGGGGACTATGGCTACACCTTC.

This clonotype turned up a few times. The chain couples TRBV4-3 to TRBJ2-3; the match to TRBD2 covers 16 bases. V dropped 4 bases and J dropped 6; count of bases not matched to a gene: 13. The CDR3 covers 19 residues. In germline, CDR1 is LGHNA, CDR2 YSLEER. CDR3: CASSPGLAGGPGWFDTQYF. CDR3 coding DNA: TGCGCCAGCAGCCCGGGACTAGCGGGGGGGCCGGGCTGGTTCGATACGCAGTATTTT.

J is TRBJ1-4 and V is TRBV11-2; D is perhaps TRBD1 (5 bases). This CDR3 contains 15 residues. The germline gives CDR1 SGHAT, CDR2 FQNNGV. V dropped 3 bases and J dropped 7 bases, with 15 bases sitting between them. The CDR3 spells CASSFGRSGREKLFF. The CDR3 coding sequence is TGTGCCAGCAGCTTTGGGCGTTCGGGACGTGAAAAACTGTTTTTT.

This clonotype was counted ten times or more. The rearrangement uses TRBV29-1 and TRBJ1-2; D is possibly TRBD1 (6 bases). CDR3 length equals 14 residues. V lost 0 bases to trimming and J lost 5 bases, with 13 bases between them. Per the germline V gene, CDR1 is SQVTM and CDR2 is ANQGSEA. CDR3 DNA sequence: TGCAGCGTTGAAGATTGGGGGGCTGGGTATGGCTACACCTTC. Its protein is CSVEDWGAGYGYTF.

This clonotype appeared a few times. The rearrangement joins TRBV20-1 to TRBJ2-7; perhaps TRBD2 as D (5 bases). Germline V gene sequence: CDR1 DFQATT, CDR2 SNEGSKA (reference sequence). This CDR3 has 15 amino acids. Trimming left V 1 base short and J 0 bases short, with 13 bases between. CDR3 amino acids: CSARASSGSSYEQYF. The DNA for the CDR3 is TGCAGTGCTAGAGCCTCGAGCGGTTCCTCCTACGAGCAGTACTTC.

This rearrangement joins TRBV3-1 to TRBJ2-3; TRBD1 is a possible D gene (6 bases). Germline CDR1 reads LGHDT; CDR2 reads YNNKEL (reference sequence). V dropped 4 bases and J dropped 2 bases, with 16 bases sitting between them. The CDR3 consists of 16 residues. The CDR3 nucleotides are TGTGCCAGCAGCCCGCCAGGGGTGTCCCACACAGATACGCAGTATTTT. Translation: CASSPPGVSHTDTQYF.

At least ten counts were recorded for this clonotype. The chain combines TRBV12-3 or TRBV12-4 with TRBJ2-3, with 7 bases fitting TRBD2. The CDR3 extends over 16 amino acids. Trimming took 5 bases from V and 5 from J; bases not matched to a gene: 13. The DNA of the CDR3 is TGTGCCAGCAGTCCCAGTAGCGGGCCCCGGGTAGATACGCAGTATTTT. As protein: CASSPSSGPRVDTQYF.

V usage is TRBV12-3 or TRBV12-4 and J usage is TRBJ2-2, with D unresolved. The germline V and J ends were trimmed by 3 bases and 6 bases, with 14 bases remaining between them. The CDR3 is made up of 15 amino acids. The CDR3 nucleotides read TGTGCCAGCAGTTTCTTTAATTTTAGAGCCGGGGAGCTGTTTTTT. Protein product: CASSFFNFRAGELFF.

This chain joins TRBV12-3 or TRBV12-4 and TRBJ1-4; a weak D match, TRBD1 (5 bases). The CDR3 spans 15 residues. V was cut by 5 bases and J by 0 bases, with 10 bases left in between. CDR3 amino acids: CASSGGTSTNEKLFF. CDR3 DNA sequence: TGTGCCAGCAGTGGAGGGACCTCAACTAATGAAAAACTGTTTTTT.